What follows are 3 T cell receptor beta chains derived from one specimen sequenced in a study of PD-L1 blockade in urothelial cancer. Some clones are missing from TCRdb's copy, which holds only in-frame ones; the method was immunoSEQ multiplex PCR. The repertoire holds around 33,000 clones, with around 80% as singletons. The sequencing here drew on PBMCs, taken around atezolizumab (anti-PD-L1) treatment. Every receptor here comes from a man between 65 and 79 years old with urothelial cancer.

The chain has TRBV6-5 and TRBJ1-3; perhaps TRBD1 as D (6 bases). The CDR3 length is 15 residues. Trimming removed 6 bases at V and 0 bases at J, with 12 bases between. The V gene's germline CDR1 is MNHEY and CDR2 SVGAGI. The CDR3 loop reads CASSSDRNSGNTIYF. In nucleotides, the CDR3 is TGTGCCAGCAGCTCCGACAGGAACTCTGGAAACACCATATATTTT.

This chain links TRBV27 with TRBJ1-5; 9 bases line up with TRBD1. V dropped 6 bases and J dropped 1; count of bases not matched to a gene: 19. CDR3 length: 20 amino acids. Germline loops: CDR1 MNHEY, CDR2 SMNVEV (reference sequence). The CDR3 DNA reads TGTGCCAGCAGCCCACGGGGAGGCACAGGGGGCAATTTGAGCAATCAGCCCCAGCATTTT. It specifies CASSPRGGTGGNLSNQPQHF.

This chain joins TRBV7-2 and TRBJ1-1, with D perhaps matching TRBD1 (5 bases). The CDR3 contains 13 residues. Germline V gives CDR1 SGHTA, CDR2 FQGNSA. Trimming left V 1 base short and J 4 bases short, with 7 bases between. CDR3 bases: TGTGCCAGCAGCTTAGACGGGGGCACTGAAGCTTTCTTT. Protein product: CASSLDGGTEAFF.